This T cell receptor beta chain came from a study of cytomegalovirus exposure and HLA in healthy donors. The PCR contained 60 Vbeta and 13 Jbeta primers. Clones were sequenced by immunoSEQ multiplex PCR, and TCRdb holds only the in-frame ones, with some missing. The table records roughly 190,000 clones, approximately 85% of them present only once. The receptor was isolated from a girl aged 10 to 17 in good health and CMV-seropositive. Sequencing used PBMCs.

The CDR3 region has the DNA TGCAGCGTTGCCCGGACAGGGGGCGAGTCCATATATTTT. Translation: CSVARTGGESIYF. This sequence joins TRBV29-1 and TRBJ1-3, with TRBD1 identical over 11 bases. This CDR3 region has 13 residues. With V trimmed by 4 bases and J by 11 bases, 7 bases remained unmatched. Germline V gives CDR1 SQVTM, CDR2 ANQGSEA.